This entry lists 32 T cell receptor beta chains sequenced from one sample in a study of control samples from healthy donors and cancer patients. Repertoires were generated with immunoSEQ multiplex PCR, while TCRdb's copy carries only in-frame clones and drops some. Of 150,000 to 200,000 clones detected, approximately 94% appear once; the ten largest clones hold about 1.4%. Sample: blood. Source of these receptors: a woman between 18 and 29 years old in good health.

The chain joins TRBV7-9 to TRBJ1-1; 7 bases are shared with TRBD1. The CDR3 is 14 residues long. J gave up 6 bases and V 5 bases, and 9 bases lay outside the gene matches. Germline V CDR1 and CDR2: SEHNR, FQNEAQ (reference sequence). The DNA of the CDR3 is TGTGCCAGCAGCCGGGGACAGAGTACGGCTGAAGCTTTCTTT. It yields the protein CASSRGQSTAEAFF.

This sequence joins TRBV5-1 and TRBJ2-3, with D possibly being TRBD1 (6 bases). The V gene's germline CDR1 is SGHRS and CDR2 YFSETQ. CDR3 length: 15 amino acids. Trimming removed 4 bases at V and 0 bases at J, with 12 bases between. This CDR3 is CASSRQEPSTDTQYF. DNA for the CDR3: TGCGCCAGCAGCCGACAGGAACCTAGCACAGATACGCAGTATTTT.

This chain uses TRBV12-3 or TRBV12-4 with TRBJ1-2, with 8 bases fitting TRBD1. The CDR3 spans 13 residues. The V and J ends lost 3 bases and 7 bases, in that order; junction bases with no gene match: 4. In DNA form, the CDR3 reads TGTGCCAGCAGTTTCGGGACAGGCCTTGGCTACACCTTC. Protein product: CASSFGTGLGYTF.

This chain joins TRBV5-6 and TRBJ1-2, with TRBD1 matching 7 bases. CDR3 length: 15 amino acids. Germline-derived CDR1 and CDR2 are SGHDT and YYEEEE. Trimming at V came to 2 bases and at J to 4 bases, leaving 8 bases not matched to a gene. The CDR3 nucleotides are TGTGCCAGCAGCTTACCGGGACAGAGATCCTATGGCTACACCTTC. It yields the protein CASSLPGQRSYGYTF. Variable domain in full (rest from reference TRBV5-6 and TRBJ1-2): DAGVTQSPTHLIKTRGQQVTLRCSPKSGHDTVSWYQQALGQGPQFIFQYYEEEERQRGNFPDRFSGHQFPNYSSELNVNALLLGDSALYLCASSLPGQRSYGYTFGSGTRLTVV.

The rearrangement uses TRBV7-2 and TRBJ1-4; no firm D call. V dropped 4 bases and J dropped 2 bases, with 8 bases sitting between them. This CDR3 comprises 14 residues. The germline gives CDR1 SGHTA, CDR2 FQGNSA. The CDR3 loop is CASSSQGTNEKLFF. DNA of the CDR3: TGTGCCAGCAGCTCACAAGGGACTAATGAAAAACTGTTTTTT.

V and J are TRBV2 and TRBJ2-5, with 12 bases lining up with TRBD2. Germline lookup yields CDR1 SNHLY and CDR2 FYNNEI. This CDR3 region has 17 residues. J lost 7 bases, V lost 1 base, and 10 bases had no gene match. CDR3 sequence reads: CASSEGLRLAGVMTQYF. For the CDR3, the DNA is TGTGCCAGCAGTGAAGGCCTCCGACTAGCGGGAGTGATGACCCAGTACTTC.

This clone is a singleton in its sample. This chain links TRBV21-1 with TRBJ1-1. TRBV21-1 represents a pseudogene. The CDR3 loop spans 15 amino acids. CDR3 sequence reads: CAFSGAEPMNTEAFF. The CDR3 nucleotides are TGTGCCTTTTCCGGGGCGGAACCGATGAACACTGAAGCTTTCTTT.

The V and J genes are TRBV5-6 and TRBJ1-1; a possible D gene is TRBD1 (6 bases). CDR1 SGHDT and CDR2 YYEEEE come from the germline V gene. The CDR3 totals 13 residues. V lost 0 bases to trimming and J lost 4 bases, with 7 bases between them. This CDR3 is CASSLGGGTEAFF. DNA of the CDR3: TGTGCCAGCAGCTTGGGAGGGGGCACTGAAGCTTTCTTT.

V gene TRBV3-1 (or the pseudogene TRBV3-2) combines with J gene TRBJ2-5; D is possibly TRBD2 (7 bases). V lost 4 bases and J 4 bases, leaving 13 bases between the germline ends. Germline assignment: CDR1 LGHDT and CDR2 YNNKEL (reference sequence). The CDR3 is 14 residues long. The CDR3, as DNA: TGTGCCAGCAGCCTGCATGCGGGGGCAGAGACCCAGTACTTC. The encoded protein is CASSLHAGAETQYF.

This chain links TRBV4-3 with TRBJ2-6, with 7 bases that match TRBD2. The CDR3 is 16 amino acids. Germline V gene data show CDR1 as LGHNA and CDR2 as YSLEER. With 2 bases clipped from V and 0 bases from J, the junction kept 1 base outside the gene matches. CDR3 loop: CASSQSGGSGANVLTF. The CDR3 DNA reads TGCGCCAGCAGCCAATCGGGGGGCTCTGGGGCCAACGTCCTGACTTTC.

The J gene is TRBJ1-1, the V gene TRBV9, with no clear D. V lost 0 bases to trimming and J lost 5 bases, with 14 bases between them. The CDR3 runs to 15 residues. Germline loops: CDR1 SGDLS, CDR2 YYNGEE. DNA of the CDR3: TGTGCCAGCAGCGTAGGGGGAGGGTTATGGACTGAAGCTTTCTTT. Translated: CASSVGGGLWTEAFF.

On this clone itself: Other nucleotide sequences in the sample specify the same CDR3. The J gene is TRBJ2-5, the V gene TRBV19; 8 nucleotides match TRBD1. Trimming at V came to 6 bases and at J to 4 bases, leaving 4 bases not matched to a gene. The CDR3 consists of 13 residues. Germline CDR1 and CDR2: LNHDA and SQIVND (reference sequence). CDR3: CASSPTGGETQYF. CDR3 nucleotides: TGTGCCAGTAGCCCCACAGGGGGAGAGACCCAGTACTTC. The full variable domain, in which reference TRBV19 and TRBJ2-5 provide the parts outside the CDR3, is DGGITQSPKYLFRKEGQNVTLSCEQNLNHDAMYWYRQDPGQGLRLIYYSQIVNDFQKGDIAEGYSVSREKKESFPLTVTSAQKNPTAFYLCASSPTGGETQYFGPGTRLLVL.

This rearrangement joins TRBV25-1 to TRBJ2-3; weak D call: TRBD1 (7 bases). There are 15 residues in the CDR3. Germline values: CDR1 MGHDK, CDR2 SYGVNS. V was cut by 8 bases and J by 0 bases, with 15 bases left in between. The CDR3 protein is CASGGMTGSTDTQYF. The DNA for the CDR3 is TGTGCCAGCGGGGGGATGACAGGGAGCACAGATACGCAGTATTTT.

The CDR3 bases are TGTGCCAGCAGTTTGGAGGGGCTGAGCGGCTACACCTTC. Amino acid sequence: CASSLEGLSGYTF. The rearrangement uses TRBV27 and TRBJ1-2, with D possibly matching TRBD1 (5 bases). This CDR3 region has 13 residues. Germline CDR1 MNHEY, CDR2 SMNVEV (reference sequence). V was clipped by 3 bases and J by 8 bases, with 13 bases between them.

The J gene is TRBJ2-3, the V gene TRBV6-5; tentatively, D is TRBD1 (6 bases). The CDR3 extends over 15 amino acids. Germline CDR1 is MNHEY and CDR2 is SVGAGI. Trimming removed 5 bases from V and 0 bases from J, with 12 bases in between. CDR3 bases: TGTGCCAGCAGTACCCGGACAGAGAGCACAGATACGCAGTATTTT. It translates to CASSTRTESTDTQYF.

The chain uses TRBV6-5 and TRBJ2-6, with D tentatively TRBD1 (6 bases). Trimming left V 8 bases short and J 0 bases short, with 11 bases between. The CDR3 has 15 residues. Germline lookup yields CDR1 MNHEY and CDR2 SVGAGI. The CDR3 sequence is CASRLGGSGANVLTF. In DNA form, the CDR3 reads TGTGCCAGCCGTTTAGGGGGCTCTGGGGCCAACGTCCTGACTTTC.

The CDR3 DNA reads TGTGCCAGCAGCCCCCTGAACAGGAAAACTGGAAACACCATATATTTT. It specifies CASSPLNRKTGNTIYF. The genes are TRBV11-2 and TRBJ1-3; D possibly corresponds to TRBD1 (5 bases). Trimming removed 5 bases from V and 2 bases from J, with 16 bases in between. Germline CDR1 is SGHAT and CDR2 is FQNNGV. The CDR3 spans 16 residues.

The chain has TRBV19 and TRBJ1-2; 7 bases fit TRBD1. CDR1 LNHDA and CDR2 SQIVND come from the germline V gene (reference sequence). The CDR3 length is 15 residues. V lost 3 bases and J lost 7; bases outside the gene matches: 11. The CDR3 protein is CASSIQGGQGPGYTF. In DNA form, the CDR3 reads TGTGCCAGTAGTATCCAGGGGGGTCAGGGCCCTGGCTACACCTTC.

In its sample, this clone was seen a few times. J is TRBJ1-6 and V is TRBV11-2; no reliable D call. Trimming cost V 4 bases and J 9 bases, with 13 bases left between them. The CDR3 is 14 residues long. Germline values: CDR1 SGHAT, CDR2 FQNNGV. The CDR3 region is CASSSKETLSPLHF. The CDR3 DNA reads TGTGCCAGCAGCTCGAAAGAGACACTTTCACCCCTCCACTTT.

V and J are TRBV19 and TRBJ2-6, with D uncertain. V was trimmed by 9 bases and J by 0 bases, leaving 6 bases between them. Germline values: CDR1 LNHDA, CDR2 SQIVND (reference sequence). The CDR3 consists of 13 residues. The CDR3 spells CASCFSGANVLTF. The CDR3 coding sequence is TGTGCCAGCTGTTTCTCTGGGGCCAACGTCCTGACTTTC.

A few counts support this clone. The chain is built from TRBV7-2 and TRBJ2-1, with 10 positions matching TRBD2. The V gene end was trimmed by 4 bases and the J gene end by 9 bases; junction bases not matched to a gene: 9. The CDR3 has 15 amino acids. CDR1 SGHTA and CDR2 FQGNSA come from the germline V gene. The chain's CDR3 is CASSYRLAGDGEQFF. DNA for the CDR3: TGTGCCAGCAGCTACCGTCTAGCGGGAGATGGTGAGCAGTTCTTC.

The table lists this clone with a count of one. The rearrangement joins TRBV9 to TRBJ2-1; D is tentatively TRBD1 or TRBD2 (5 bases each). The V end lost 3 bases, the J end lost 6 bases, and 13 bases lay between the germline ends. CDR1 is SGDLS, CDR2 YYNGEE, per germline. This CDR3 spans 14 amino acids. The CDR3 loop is CASSGGPLSNEQFF. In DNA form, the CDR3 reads TGTGCCAGCAGCGGGGGACCCCTATCCAATGAGCAGTTCTTC.

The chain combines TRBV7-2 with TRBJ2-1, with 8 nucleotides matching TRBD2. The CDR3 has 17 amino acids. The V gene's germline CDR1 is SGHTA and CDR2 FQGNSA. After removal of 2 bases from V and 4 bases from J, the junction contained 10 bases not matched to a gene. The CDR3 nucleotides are TGTGCCAGCAGCTTACGTTCGGGAGGGCCGGGGTACAATGAGCAGTTCTTC. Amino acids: CASSLRSGGPGYNEQFF.

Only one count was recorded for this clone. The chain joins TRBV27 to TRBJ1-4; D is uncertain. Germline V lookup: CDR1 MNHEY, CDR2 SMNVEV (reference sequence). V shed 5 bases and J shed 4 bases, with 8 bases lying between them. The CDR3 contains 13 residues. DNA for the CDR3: TGTGCCAGCAGTGCTAGGAATAATGAAAAACTGTTTTTT. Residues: CASSARNNEKLFF.

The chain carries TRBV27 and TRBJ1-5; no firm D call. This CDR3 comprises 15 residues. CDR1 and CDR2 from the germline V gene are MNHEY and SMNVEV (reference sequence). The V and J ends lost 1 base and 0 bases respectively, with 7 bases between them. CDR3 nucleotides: TGTGCCAGCAGTTTATTGGGGAGTAGCAATCAGCCCCAGCATTTT. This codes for CASSLLGSSNQPQHF.

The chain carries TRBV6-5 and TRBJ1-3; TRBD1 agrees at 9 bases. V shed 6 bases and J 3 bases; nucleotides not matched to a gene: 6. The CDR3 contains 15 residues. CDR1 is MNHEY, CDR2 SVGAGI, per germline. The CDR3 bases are TGTGCCAGCAGCGCGGGGACAGGGTTTGGAAACACCATATATTTT. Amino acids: CASSAGTGFGNTIYF.

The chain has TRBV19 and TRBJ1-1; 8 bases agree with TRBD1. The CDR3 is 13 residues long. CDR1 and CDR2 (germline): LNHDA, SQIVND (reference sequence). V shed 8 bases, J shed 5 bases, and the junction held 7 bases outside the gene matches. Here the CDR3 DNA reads TGTGCCAGTGCCGACAGGGGCGGAACTGAAGCTTTCTTT. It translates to CASADRGGTEAFF.

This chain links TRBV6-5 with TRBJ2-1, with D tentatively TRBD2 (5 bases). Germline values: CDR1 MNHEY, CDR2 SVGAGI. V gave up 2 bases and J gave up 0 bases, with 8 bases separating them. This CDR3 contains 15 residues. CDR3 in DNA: TGTGCCAGCAGTTACGATGGGAGCTCCTACAATGAGCAGTTCTTC. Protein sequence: CASSYDGSSYNEQFF.

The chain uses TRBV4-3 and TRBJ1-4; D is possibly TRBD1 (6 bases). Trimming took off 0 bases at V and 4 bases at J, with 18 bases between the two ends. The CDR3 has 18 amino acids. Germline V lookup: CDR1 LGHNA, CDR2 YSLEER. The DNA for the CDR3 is TGCGCCAGCAGCCAAGATGTCCCGGAGGGGGGTTTTAATGAAAAACTGTTTTTT. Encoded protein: CASSQDVPEGGFNEKLFF.

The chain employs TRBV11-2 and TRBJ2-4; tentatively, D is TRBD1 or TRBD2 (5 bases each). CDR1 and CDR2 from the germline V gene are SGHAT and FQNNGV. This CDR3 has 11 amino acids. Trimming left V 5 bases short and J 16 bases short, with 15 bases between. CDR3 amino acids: CASSLTPGPYF. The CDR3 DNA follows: TGTGCCAGCAGCCTCACTCCGGGACCCTACTTC.

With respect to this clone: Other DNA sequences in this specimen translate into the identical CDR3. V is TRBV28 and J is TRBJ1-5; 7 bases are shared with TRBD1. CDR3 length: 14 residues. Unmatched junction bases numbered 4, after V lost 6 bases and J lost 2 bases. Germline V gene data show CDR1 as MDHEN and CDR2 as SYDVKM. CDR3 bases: TGTGCCAGCAGCGACAGGGTAGGCAATCAGCCCCAGCATTTT. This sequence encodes CASSDRVGNQPQHF.

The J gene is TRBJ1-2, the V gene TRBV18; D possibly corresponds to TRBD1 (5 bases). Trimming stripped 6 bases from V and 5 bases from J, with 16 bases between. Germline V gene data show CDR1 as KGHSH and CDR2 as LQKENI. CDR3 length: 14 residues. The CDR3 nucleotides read TGTGCCAGCTCCCCGGGGGGAGACTTTTATGGCTACACCTTC. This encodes CASSPGGDFYGYTF.